The clone carrying this T cell receptor (beta chain) showed up many times. This sample was taken from a study of neurological immune-mediated disorders. The CDR3 runs to 15 residues. V lost 2 bases, J lost 5 bases, and 6 bases stayed unmatched. Using its own MiXCR run on the 5' RACE reads, TCRdb lists one record per CDR3 protein. The data show roughly 62,000 distinct CDR3 sequences, with roughly 2.5% seen just once and approximately 3% held by the top ten. The sample was PBMCs. The rearrangement uses TRBV12-3 or TRBV12-4 and TRBJ2-5; 9 bases match TRBD2. The source of this sequence is a man in his fifties with multiple sclerosis. DNA of the CDR3: TGTGCCAGCAGTTTAAGTGGTAGCGGGGGTGAGACCCAGTACTTC. Its protein product is CASSLSGSGGETQYF.